This T cell receptor (beta chain) was obtained from a study of cytomegalovirus exposure and HLA in healthy donors. Findings and caveats of the study: Productive rates of about 87% or about 30% were seen for most TCR beta V segments in an earlier analysis. Associated with HLA alleles at 0.05 false discovery rate in a later analysis were over 15,000 TCR beta sequences. According to the study, around 150 TCR beta chains were cytomegalovirus-associated.

With respect to this clone: Its antigen is not identified.

Researchers ran the PCR with 60 Vbeta and 13 Jbeta primers. Here immunoSEQ multiplex PCR was the method, and the copy in TCRdb shows in-frame clones only, minus some. The sample shows more than 65,000 clones, around 79% of them seen only once. Germline values: CDR1 LNHNV, CDR2 YYDKDF (reference sequence). The CDR3 sequence is 14 residues long. Unmatched junction bases numbered 3, after V lost 5 bases and J lost 3 bases. This sequence was found in a woman aged 40-49 years in good health and CMV-seropositive. This chain uses TRBV15 with TRBJ1-5, with 8 positions matching TRBD1. The sequenced sample was PBMCs. The CDR3 loop reads CATSPDRDNQPQHF. The CDR3 nucleotides are TGTGCCACCAGCCCGGACAGGGACAATCAGCCCCAGCATTTT.